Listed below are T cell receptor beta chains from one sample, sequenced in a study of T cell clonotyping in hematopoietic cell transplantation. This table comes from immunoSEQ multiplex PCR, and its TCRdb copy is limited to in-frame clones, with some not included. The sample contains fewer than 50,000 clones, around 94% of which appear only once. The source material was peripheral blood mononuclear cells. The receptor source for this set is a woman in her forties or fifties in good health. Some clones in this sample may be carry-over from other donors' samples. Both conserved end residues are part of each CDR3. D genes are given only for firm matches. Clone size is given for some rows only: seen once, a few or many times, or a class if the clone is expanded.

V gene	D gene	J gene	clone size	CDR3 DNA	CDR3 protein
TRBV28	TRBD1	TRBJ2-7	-	TGTGCCAGCAGTTCCCCCGACAGGGGCGAGCAGTACTTC	CASSSPDRGEQYF
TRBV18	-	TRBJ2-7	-	TGTGCCAGCTCACCACCCCAGGACGAGCAGTACTTC	CASSPPQDEQYF
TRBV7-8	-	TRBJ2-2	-	TGTGCCAGCAGCTTAGTCGCCGGCCACACCGGGGAGCTGTTTTTT	CASSLVAGHTGELFF
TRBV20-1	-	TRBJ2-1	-	TGCAGTGCGTCCGGGACGAGCCAGTTCTTC	CSASGTSQFF
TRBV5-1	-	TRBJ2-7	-	TGCGCCAGCAGCTTGGTGCAGGCGGGTGAGCAGTACTTC	CASSLVQAGEQYF
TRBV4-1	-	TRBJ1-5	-	TGCGCCAGCAGCCCCAAAGGGGACGGGCTTAGCAATCAGCCCCAGCATTTT	CASSPKGDGLSNQPQHF
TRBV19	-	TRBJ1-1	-	TGTGCCAGTCGGAACGCTCACAGCACTGTCACTGAAGCTTTCTTT	CASRNAHSTVTEAFF
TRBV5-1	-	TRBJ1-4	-	TGCGCCAGCAGCCCGGGCGCCCAACAGGGAAGGGAAAAACTGTTTTTT	CASSPGAQQGREKLFF
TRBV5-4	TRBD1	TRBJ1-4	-	TGTGCCAGCAGCTTGGCGGACAGGGGTGAAAAACTGTTTTTT	CASSLADRGEKLFF
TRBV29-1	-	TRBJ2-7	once	TGCAGCGTGAGGCGGGGGGACAGAGACTACGAGCAGTACTTC	CSVRRGDRDYEQYF
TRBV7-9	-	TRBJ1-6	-	TGTGCCAGCAGCTTAGTTTCGGGCAATTCACCCCTCCACTTT	CASSLVSGNSPLHF
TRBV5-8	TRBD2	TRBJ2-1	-	TGTGCCAGCAGCAGGACTAGCGGGGGTGGAGAGCAGTTCTTC	CASSRTSGGGEQFF
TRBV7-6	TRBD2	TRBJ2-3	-	TGTGCCAGCAGCTTAGTGTTGCGGGGGGCTAGCACAGATACGCAGTATTTT	CASSLVLRGASTDTQYF
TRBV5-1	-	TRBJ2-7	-	TGCGCCAGCAGTCAGGGGAACTTCGACGAGCAGTACTTC	CASSQGNFDEQYF
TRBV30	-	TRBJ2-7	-	TGTGCCTGGAGTCCCCTAGGCGACGAGCAGTACTTC	CAWSPLGDEQYF
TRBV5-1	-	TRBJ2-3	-	TGCGCCAGCAGCCTAGGACAGCCGGATACGCAGTATTTT	CASSLGQPDTQYF
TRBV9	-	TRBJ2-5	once	TGTGCCAGCAGCGTAGAAATGGGGGAGACCCAGTACTTC	CASSVEMGETQYF
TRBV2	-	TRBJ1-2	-	TGTGCCAGCAGTGAAGCTACGCCATTGGGCCGGAACTATGGCTACACCTTC	CASSEATPLGRNYGYTF
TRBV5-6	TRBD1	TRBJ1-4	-	TGTGCCAGCAGCTTGTCCCAGGGGGCCACTAATGAAAAACTGTTTTTT	CASSLSQGATNEKLFF
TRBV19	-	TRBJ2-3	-	TGTGCCAGTGGACAGTACACAGATACGCAGTATTTT	CASGQYTDTQYF
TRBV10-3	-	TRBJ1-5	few	TGTGCCATCAGTGGGATCCAGGCACCCCAGCATTTT	CAISGIQAPQHF
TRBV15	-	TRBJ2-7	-	TGTGCCACCAGCATTCGGGACGGACGCTCCTACGAGCAGTACTTC	CATSIRDGRSYEQYF
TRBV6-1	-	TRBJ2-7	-	TGTGCCAGCAGTCCCCGGACAGAGTACGAGCAGTACTTC	CASSPRTEYEQYF
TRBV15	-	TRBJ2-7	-	TGTGCCACCAGCAGAGCTGGGCGGGTGGGGGGATACGAGCAGTACTTC	CATSRAGRVGGYEQYF
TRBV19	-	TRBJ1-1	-	TGTGCCAGTAGGGAGGGGGACACTGAAGCTTTCTTT	CASREGDTEAFF
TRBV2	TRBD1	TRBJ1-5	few	TGTGCCAGCAGGGGGACAGGGCGCGGTAATCAGCCCCAGCATTTT	CASRGTGRGNQPQHF
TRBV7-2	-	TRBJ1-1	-	TGTGCCAGCAGCTTACGCCAGTCCGAGGGCCTGCAGCACACTGAAGCTTTCTTT	CASSLRQSEGLQHTEAFF
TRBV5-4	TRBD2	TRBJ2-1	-	TGTGCCAGCAGTTTTACTAGCGGGGGCCCTAATGAGCAGTTCTTC	CASSFTSGGPNEQFF
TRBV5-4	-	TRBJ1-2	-	TGTGCCAGCAGCGGGAGGGGGGCCGTCTATGGCTACACCTTC	CASSGRGAVYGYTF
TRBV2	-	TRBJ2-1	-	TGTGCCAGCAGACTAGCTAATGAGCAGTTCTTC	CASRLANEQFF
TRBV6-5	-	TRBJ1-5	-	TGTGCCAGCAGTTACACGTCGGGTCAGCCCCAGCATTTT	CASSYTSGQPQHF
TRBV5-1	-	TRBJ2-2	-	TGCGCCAGCAGCCTGGACCTACCCACCGGGGAGCTGTTTTTT	CASSLDLPTGELFF
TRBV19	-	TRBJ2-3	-	TGTGCCAGTAGTATCGGCGGCGGGCGGTACACAGATACGCAGTATTTT	CASSIGGGRYTDTQYF
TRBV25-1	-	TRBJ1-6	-	TGTGCCAGCAGTGAATCAGGGGTCAGGGTCTCCGATTCACCCCTCCACTTT	CASSESGVRVSDSPLHF
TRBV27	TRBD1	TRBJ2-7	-	TGTGCCAGCAGTTCCTCCTCGACAGGGGGCTTAGACGAGCAGTACTTC	CASSSSSTGGLDEQYF
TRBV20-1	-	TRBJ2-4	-	TGCAGTGCTAGGGCCACCACAATTCAGTACTTC	CSARATTIQYF
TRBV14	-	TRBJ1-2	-	TGTGCCAGCAGCCAAGATCGGGCGATATATGGCTACACCTTC	CASSQDRAIYGYTF
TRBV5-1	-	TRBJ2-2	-	TGCGCCAGCAGCTTGGTGCAGGGGGAGCTGTTTTTT	CASSLVQGELFF
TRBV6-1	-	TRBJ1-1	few	TGTGCCAGCAGTTCGACACGGAACACTGAAGCTTTCTTT	CASSSTRNTEAFF
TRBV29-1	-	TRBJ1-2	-	TGCAGCGTTGAAGACGTTCATGGCTACACCTTC	CSVEDVHGYTF
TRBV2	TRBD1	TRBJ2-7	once	TGTGCCGGGGTAACAGGGGTTGGCGAGCAGTACTTC	CAGVTGVGEQYF
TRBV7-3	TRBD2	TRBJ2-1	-	TGTGCCAGCAGCTTGAGTGGGGGGGTGTACAATGAGCAGTTCTTC	CASSLSGGVYNEQFF
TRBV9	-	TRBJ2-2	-	TGTGCCAGCAGCGTAGTTTCAGAGACCGGGGAGCTGTTTTTT	CASSVVSETGELFF
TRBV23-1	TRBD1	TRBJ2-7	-	TGCGCCAGCAGTAGCACACCGGGACAGGGGGCTCTTTTTTACGAGCAGTACTTC	CASSSTPGQGALFYEQYF
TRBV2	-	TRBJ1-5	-	TGTGCCAGCAGTTACGACAATAGCAATCAGCCCCAGCATTTT	CASSYDNSNQPQHF
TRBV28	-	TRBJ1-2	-	TGTGCCAGCAACCGACCTGGTAGGGTAGGAGGCTACACCTTC	CASNRPGRVGGYTF
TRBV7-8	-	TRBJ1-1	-	TGTGCCAGCAGCTTAACCTTCCCGAACACTGAAGCTTTCTTT	CASSLTFPNTEAFF
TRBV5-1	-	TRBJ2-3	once	TGCGCCAGCAGCTCATTAGAGACAGATACGCAGTATTTT	CASSSLETDTQYF
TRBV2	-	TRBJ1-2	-	TGTGCCAGCAGACCCGGACTGATCTATGGCTACACCTTC	CASRPGLIYGYTF
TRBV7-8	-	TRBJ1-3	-	TGTGCCAGCAGCACCGGGACGGACTCTGGAAACACCATATATTTT	CASSTGTDSGNTIYF
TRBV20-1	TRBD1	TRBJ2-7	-	TGCAGTGCTAGTCTAATAGGGGGCCAGTACTTC	CSASLIGGQYF